The 29 T cell receptor beta chains given below trace back to one sample, sequenced in a study of PD-1 blockade in classical Hodgkin lymphoma. Time point here: cycle 4 day 1 (C4D1), after more than five weeks of nivolumab. After autologous stem cell transplantation all patients relapsed, and prior brentuximab vedotin exposure differed between cohorts. TCRdb's copy holds only in-frame clones and misses some; the assay was immunoSEQ multiplex PCR. The data contain tens of thousands of clones, about 89% of them seen just once; the ten biggest clones take up 10%. Source: peripheral blood mononuclear cells (PBMCs), taken before the fourth cycle of nivolumab. The receptors originated from a human donor with classical Hodgkin lymphoma.

The chain employs TRBV7-2 and TRBJ1-2; D not resolved. The CDR3 is made up of 14 amino acids. The germline V gene encodes CDR1 SGHTA and CDR2 FQGNSA. The V end lost 2 bases, the J end lost 2 bases, and 9 bases lay between the germline ends. The CDR3 region is CASSLWNTNYGYTF. Written as DNA, the CDR3 is TGTGCCAGCAGCTTATGGAACACCAACTATGGCTACACCTTC.

The chain links TRBV5-1 to TRBJ1-4; tentative D call: TRBD1 (5 bases). The CDR3 runs 14 residues. The V end lost 5 bases, the J end lost 6 bases, and 14 bases lay between the germline ends. Germline loops: CDR1 SGHRS, CDR2 YFSETQ. CDR3 residues: CASSFSGTDEKLFF. In nucleotides, the CDR3 is TGCGCCAGCAGTTTCTCCGGGACGGATGAAAAACTGTTTTTT.

The chain employs TRBV27 and TRBJ1-5; D might be TRBD1 (6 bases). CDR3 length equals 15 residues. Per the germline V gene, CDR1 is MNHEY and CDR2 is SMNVEV (reference sequence). Trimming cost V 7 bases and J 7 bases, with 20 bases left between them. The CDR3 reads CASKGVEGPGQPQHF. The CDR3 DNA is TGTGCCAGCAAGGGGGTAGAGGGGCCTGGCCAGCCCCAGCATTTT.

This chain joins TRBV5-1 and TRBJ1-2; no firm D call. Deletions cut 0 bases from V and 2 bases from J, with 8 bases between. The germline V gene has CDR1 SGHRS and CDR2 YFSETQ. The CDR3 sequence is 14 residues long. CDR3 DNA: TGCGCCAGCAGCTTGGCGGGATTCAACTATGGCTACACCTTC. Translating it yields CASSLAGFNYGYTF.

This rearrangement joins TRBV27 to TRBJ1-2; 8 bases align to TRBD1. Germline V CDR1 and CDR2: MNHEY, SMNVEV (reference sequence). The CDR3 loop spans 14 amino acids. Trimming at V came to 6 bases and at J to 8 bases, leaving 11 bases not matched to a gene. The CDR3 protein is CASSRSDRVVGYTF. The CDR3, as DNA: TGTGCCAGCAGCCGCTCGGACAGGGTAGTAGGCTACACCTTC.

The chain couples TRBV7-2 to TRBJ2-1; D unclear. Trimming took off 1 base at V and 5 bases at J, with 6 bases between the two ends. CDR1 and CDR2 (germline): SGHTA, FQGNSA. This CDR3 spans 13 amino acids. In DNA form, the CDR3 reads TGTGCCAGCAGCTTAGTAGAGGACAATGAGCAGTTCTTC. Amino acids: CASSLVEDNEQFF.

This sequence joins TRBV10-3 and TRBJ1-1; TRBD1 aligns across 8 bases. The CDR3 totals 17 residues. Germline CDR1 is ENHRY and CDR2 is SYGVKD. V shed 2 bases and J 2 bases; nucleotides not matched to a gene: 10. The CDR3 loop is CAISESYGTGINTEAFF. CDR3 DNA: TGTGCCATCAGTGAGAGCTACGGGACAGGCATAAACACTGAAGCTTTCTTT.

The chain combines TRBV9 with TRBJ1-2; a weak D match, TRBD1 (6 bases). The CDR3 runs 13 residues. Germline CDR1 and CDR2: SGDLS and YYNGEE. V was shortened by 3 bases and J by 7 bases, with 13 bases between the two germline ends. CDR3 sequence: CASSAPGTFGYTF. The CDR3 DNA reads as TGTGCCAGCAGCGCTCCCGGGACATTTGGCTACACCTTC.

The genes are TRBV6-7 and TRBJ2-1; D gene unclear. TRBV6-7 is designated an ORF whose function remains uncertain. Trimming cost V 7 bases and J 4 bases, with 20 bases left between them. The CDR3 extends over 16 amino acids. The CDR3 coding sequence is TGTGCCAGCACGCGAACCCTCAGCGTCAGGTACAATGAGCAGTTCTTC. Protein: CASTRTLSVRYNEQFF.

This clone has only one observation. The chain employs TRBV19 and TRBJ2-4; TRBD1 aligns across 7 bases. V dropped 2 bases and J dropped 6; count of bases not matched to a gene: 7. There are 15 residues in the CDR3. Germline values: CDR1 LNHDA, CDR2 SQIVND (reference sequence). CDR3 coding DNA: TGTGCCAGTAGTATAACCCGGACAGGAGGAAACATTCAGTACTTC. The encoded protein is CASSITRTGGNIQYF. The full variable domain, rest sourced from reference TRBV19 and TRBJ2-4, is DGGITQSPKYLFRKEGQNVTLSCEQNLNHDAMYWYRQDPGQGLRLIYYSQIVNDFQKGDIAEGYSVSREKKESFPLTVTSAQKNPTAFYLCASSITRTGGNIQYFGAGTRLSVL.

The chain carries TRBV19 and TRBJ1-2, with no clear D. The V end lost 0 bases, the J end lost 7 bases, and 9 bases lay between the germline ends. The germline V gene has CDR1 LNHDA and CDR2 SQIVND (reference sequence). This CDR3 has 13 residues. The CDR3 coding sequence is TGTGCCAGTAGTATAGAGGAGGGTCGTGGCTACACCTTC. Translation gives CASSIEEGRGYTF. The complete variable domain, with remaining parts taken from reference TRBV19 and TRBJ1-2, reads DGGITQSPKYLFRKEGQNVTLSCEQNLNHDAMYWYRQDPGQGLRLIYYSQIVNDFQKGDIAEGYSVSREKKESFPLTVTSAQKNPTAFYLCASSIEEGRGYTFGSGTRLTVV.

V and J are TRBV2 and TRBJ2-1; possibly TRBD1 or TRBD2 for D (6 bases each). Germline loops: CDR1 SNHLY, CDR2 FYNNEI. Trimming pared 5 bases from V and 7 bases from J, leaving 18 bases between. CDR3 size: 15 residues. The CDR3 spells CASSRRGDLWNEQFF. In nucleotides, the CDR3 is TGTGCCAGCAGTCGAAGGGGGGACTTATGGAATGAGCAGTTCTTC.

The chain has TRBV5-1 and TRBJ1-1; D unclear. This CDR3 is 13 amino acids long. Trimming removed 0 bases from V and 1 base from J, with 4 bases in between. Germline CDR1 reads SGHRS; CDR2 reads YFSETQ. CDR3 DNA sequence: TGCGCCAGCAGCTTGGGGGAGAACACTGAAGCTTTCTTT. This codes for CASSLGENTEAFF.

The chain recombines TRBV7-9 with TRBJ1-1, with D perhaps matching TRBD1 (6 bases). The V and J ends lost 9 bases and 1 base respectively, with 18 bases between them. Germline CDR1 reads SEHNR; CDR2 reads FQNEAQ (reference sequence). The CDR3 has 15 amino acids. The DNA for the CDR3 is TGTGCCAGTGGGGGCAGTCCTCTTGGGAACACTGAAGCTTTCTTT. Protein: CASGGSPLGNTEAFF.

The chain joins TRBV2 to TRBJ2-2; TRBD1 matches at 7 bases. Germline loops: CDR1 SNHLY, CDR2 FYNNEI. Germline trimming cut 11 bases from V and 5 bases from J; bases unmatched to any gene: 11. This CDR3 comprises 14 residues. In DNA, the CDR3 is TGTGCCTCAGCAGTGGCAGGGGGAACCGGGGAGCTGTTTTTT. This codes for CASAVAGGTGELFF.

The chain is built from TRBV7-9 and TRBJ2-7; D is unclear. The V gene lost 2 bases and the J gene lost 2 bases, with 19 bases spanning the gap. The CDR3 covers 17 residues. The germline V gene has CDR1 SEHNR and CDR2 FQNEAQ (reference sequence). The CDR3 region is CASSLPPSPQVPYEQYF. Here the CDR3 DNA reads TGTGCCAGCAGCTTACCCCCTTCCCCGCAGGTGCCCTACGAGCAGTACTTC.

The chain recombines TRBV2 with TRBJ2-5; D tentatively fits TRBD1 or TRBD2 (5 bases each). The germline CDR1 and CDR2 sequences are SNHLY and FYNNEI. Trimming removed 6 bases at V and 7 bases at J, with 33 bases between. CDR3 length equals 19 residues. The CDR3 loop reads CASSGEAAGIRGVAGTQYF. CDR3 bases: TGTGCCAGCAGCGGAGAGGCTGCAGGAATTAGGGGCGTTGCGGGGACCCAGTACTTC. Supplemented by reference TRBV2 and TRBJ2-5, the full variable domain reads EPEVTQTPSHQVTQMGQEVILRCVPISNHLYFYWYRQILGQKVEFLVSFYNNEISEKSEIFDDQFSVERPDGSNFTLKIRSTKLEDSAMYFCASSGEAAGIRGVAGTQYFGPGTRLLVL.

The rearrangement uses TRBV29-1 and TRBJ2-7; no clear D. Trimming cost V 4 bases and J 1 base, with 8 bases left between them. This CDR3 contains 12 residues. The germline gives CDR1 SQVTM, CDR2 ANQGSEA. CDR3 sequence reads: CSVGSRSYEQYF. The CDR3 region has the DNA TGCAGCGTTGGCAGTCGATCCTACGAGCAGTACTTC.

The chain recombines TRBV9 with TRBJ2-3; D may be TRBD2 (5 bases). Germline assignment: CDR1 SGDLS and CDR2 YYNGEE. This CDR3 has 13 residues. Trimming left V 2 bases short and J 1 base short, with 5 bases between. CDR3 region: CASSVSGTDTQYF. The CDR3 DNA sequence: TGTGCCAGCAGCGTTAGCGGCACAGATACGCAGTATTTT.

This clone has just one count. The chain is built from TRBV2 and TRBJ2-4, with a possible D match to TRBD1 (6 bases). CDR3 length: 13 amino acids. The V and J ends lost 3 bases and 4 bases respectively, with 7 bases between them. Per the germline V gene, CDR1 is SNHLY and CDR2 is FYNNEI. The CDR3 protein is CASSDTGKNIQYF. The DNA of the CDR3 is TGTGCCAGCAGTGACACAGGGAAAAACATTCAGTACTTC. The complete variable domain, with remaining parts taken from reference TRBV2 and TRBJ2-4, reads EPEVTQTPSHQVTQMGQEVILRCVPISNHLYFYWYRQILGQKVEFLVSFYNNEISEKSEIFDDQFSVERPDGSNFTLKIRSTKLEDSAMYFCASSDTGKNIQYFGAGTRLSVL.

The rearrangement joins TRBV27 to TRBJ1-2; D possibly corresponds to TRBD1 (5 bases). The ends were cut back, 3 bases at V and 2 bases at J, with 13 bases in the middle. In germline, CDR1 is MNHEY, CDR2 SMNVEV (reference sequence). This CDR3 has 15 amino acids. In nucleotides, the CDR3 is TGTGCCAGCAGTTTGGGGGGGGTAGGGAACTATGGCTACACCTTC. Protein product: CASSLGGVGNYGYTF.

The V and J genes are TRBV2 and TRBJ2-2; tentative D call: TRBD1 (6 bases). The CDR3 extends over 12 amino acids. The germline V and J ends were trimmed by 9 bases and 10 bases, with 15 bases remaining between them. Germline V gene sequence: CDR1 SNHLY, CDR2 FYNNEI. CDR3 nucleotides: TGTGCCAGTACAGGGAACTTTGCGGAGCTGTTTTTT. As protein: CASTGNFAELFF.

In its sample, this clone was seen once. V usage is TRBV11-2 and J usage is TRBJ2-7; 7 bases align to TRBD2. The CDR3 is 15 amino acids. Germline loops: CDR1 SGHAT, CDR2 FQNNGV. Trimming took 2 bases from V and 0 from J; bases not matched to a gene: 4. The CDR3 reads CASSLLAASSYEQYF. The CDR3 region has the DNA TGTGCCAGCAGCTTACTAGCGGCCAGCTCCTACGAGCAGTACTTC.

The chain couples TRBV6-1 to TRBJ2-7; 7 nucleotides align to TRBD2. With 8 bases clipped from V and 7 bases from J, the junction kept 14 bases outside the gene matches. Germline V gene sequence: CDR1 MNHNS, CDR2 SASEGT. This CDR3 region has 14 residues. CDR3 residues: CASGKKRDYMEQYF. The CDR3, as DNA: TGTGCCAGCGGAAAGAAACGGGACTACATGGAGCAGTACTTC.

Regarding this clone: The germline gene is not matched at one end of the junction; a read error may be the cause. The V gene is TRBV7-7, the J gene TRBJ2-1, with 9 bases lining up with TRBD1. Germline assignment: CDR1 SSHAT and CDR2 FNYEAQ (reference sequence). The CDR3 is 16 residues long. The CDR3 sequence is CASSWGTGTGHNEQFF. Written as DNA, the CDR3 is TGTGCTAGCAGCTGGGGAACCGGGACAGGGCACAATGAGCAGTTCTTC.

The chain has TRBV2 and TRBJ1-2; D call uncertain. Germline CDR1 is SNHLY and CDR2 is FYNNEI. Trimming stripped 8 bases from V and 1 base from J, with 11 bases between. This CDR3 has 13 residues. The CDR3 loop reads CASPPGVNYGYTF. The CDR3 DNA is TGTGCCAGCCCCCCCGGGGTTAACTATGGCTACACCTTC.

The gene calls are TRBV6-1 and TRBJ1-1; D is undetermined. The germline gives CDR1 MNHNS, CDR2 SASEGT. This CDR3 contains 12 residues. Trimming removed 5 bases at V and 4 bases at J, with 8 bases between. Here the CDR3 DNA reads TGTGCCAGCAGTTGGGGATTCACTGAAGCTTTCTTT. This encodes CASSWGFTEAFF.

The rearrangement links TRBV18 to TRBJ1-5, with D unresolved. CDR1 KGHSH and CDR2 LQKENI come from the germline V gene. The CDR3 has 14 residues. V lost 5 bases to trimming and J lost 3 bases, with 11 bases between them. CDR3 residues: CASSLGGVNQPQHF. CDR3 bases: TGTGCCAGCTCATTGGGTGGGGTCAATCAGCCCCAGCATTTT.

This clone has just a few counts. The J gene is TRBJ1-5, the V gene TRBV23-1; D is perhaps TRBD1 (5 bases). TRBV23-1 is identified as an open reading frame with a role that is uncertain. Trimming shortened V by 6 bases and J by 0 bases, and 15 bases separated the two germline ends. This CDR3 has 16 amino acids. In DNA, the CDR3 is TGCGCCAGCAGGGGGCGAAGCCTATATAGCAATCAGCCCCAGCATTTT. Protein sequence: CASRGRSLYSNQPQHF.